The 9 T cell receptor beta chains below come from one sample, sequenced in a study of regulatory T cells in long-lasting Graves disease. Through Arm-PCR of CDR3 regions and iRepertoire HTBI primers, TCR beta libraries were built. MiXCR, applied by TCRdb to the multiplex PCR reads, yields one record per CDR3 protein. The table has 400,000 to 450,000 distinct CDR3 sequences, 23% seen once. Time point described: persistent/refractory GD, antithyroid drugs over 5 years with positive TRAb. RNA extracted from PBMCs served as the sequencing template. The specimen comprised peripheral blood mononuclear cells (PBMCs), sampled when the disease was refractory, from a patient treated with antithyroid drugs. These receptors were taken from a female donor with Graves disease.

This clonotype has ten or more counts. The J gene is TRBJ1-4, the V gene TRBV2, with no clear D. CDR3 size: 14 residues. Looked up from germline, CDR1 is SNHLY and CDR2 is FYNNEI. Deletions cut 4 bases from V and 8 bases from J, with 14 bases between. The CDR3 nucleotides read TGTGCCAGCAGTGTTTTGGAGTTTCTCGAAAAACTGTTTTTT. It is translated as CASSVLEFLEKLFF.

This clonotype appeared many times. The CDR3 sequence is CASSYGAGGYEQYF. CDR3 nucleotide sequence: TGTGCCAGCAGTTACGGAGCGGGCGGCTACGAGCAGTACTTC. This chain uses TRBV6-2 or TRBV6-3 with TRBJ2-7; D possibly corresponds to TRBD2 (6 bases). The CDR3 sequence is 14 residues long. Germline V gene lookup returns CDR1 MNHEY and CDR2 SVGEGT. Trimming stripped 2 bases from V and 3 bases from J, with 11 bases between.

In this sample, this clonotype turned up many times. The V and J genes are TRBV19 and TRBJ1-1; D may be TRBD1 (6 bases). With 4 bases removed from V and 2 bases from J, the gap between germline ends came to 11 bases. Germline values: CDR1 LNHDA, CDR2 SQIVND (reference sequence). CDR3 length equals 14 residues. CDR3 nucleotide sequence: TGTGCCAGTAGTAAGAACAGGGCTAACACTGAAGCTTTCTTT. This encodes CASSKNRANTEAFF.

The chain carries TRBV12-3 or TRBV12-4 and TRBJ2-5, with 7 bases fitting TRBD1. The V gene end was trimmed by 5 bases and the J gene end by 3 bases; junction bases not matched to a gene: 12. CDR3 size: 16 residues. The CDR3 DNA is TGTGCCAGCAGTAGATACCGGGACAGCAAAAAAGAGACCCAGTACTTC. This gives the protein CASSRYRDSKKETQYF.

Worth noting for this clonotype: This could be a read error, since a much larger clone is one nucleotide away. The rearrangement links TRBV29-1 to TRBJ1-2; the D gene is possibly TRBD1 (5 bases). The CDR3 contains 12 residues. Germline loops: CDR1 SQVTM, CDR2 ANQGSEA. The CDR3 sequence is CNVEKQAYGYTF. In DNA form, the CDR3 reads TGCAACGTTGAGAAACAGGCCTATGGCTACACCTTC. Supplemented by reference TRBV29-1 and TRBJ1-2, the full variable domain reads SAVISQKPSRDICQRGTSLTIQCQVDSQVTMMFWYRQQPGQSLTLIATANQGSEATYESGFVIDKFPISRPNLTFSTLTVSNMSPEDSSIYLCNVEKQAYGYTFGSGTRLTVV.

This clonotype came up many times. This chain links TRBV28 with TRBJ2-5; 9 bases match TRBD1. The CDR3 is 15 amino acids. The J segment lost 3 bases and the V segment lost 5 bases, leaving 7 bases of the junction unmatched. Germline values: CDR1 MDHEN, CDR2 SYDVKM. CDR3 coding DNA: TGTGCCAGCAGTCCGACAACAGGGGGCAAAGAGACCCAGTACTTC. Translated: CASSPTTGGKETQYF.

This clonotype showed up just a few times. The rearrangement joins TRBV6-1 to TRBJ1-3; D is undetermined. The CDR3 covers 13 residues. The germline V and J ends were trimmed by 5 bases and 1 base, with 6 bases remaining between them. CDR1 and CDR2 (germline): MNHNS, SASEGT. The CDR3 DNA is TGTGCCAGCAGTCCTCCATCTGGAAACACCATATATTTT. Protein product: CASSPPSGNTIYF.

This clonotype has a handful of counts. As DNA, the CDR3 is TGTGCCAGCAGCTCTCCGGGACTTCCCGGGAGCCGCGAGCAGTACTTC. It is translated as CASSSPGLPGSREQYF. V gene TRBV27 combines with J gene TRBJ2-7; D perhaps matches TRBD2 (6 bases). This CDR3 contains 16 residues. The V end lost 6 bases, the J end lost 6 bases, and 24 bases lay between the germline ends. Per germline, CDR1 MNHEY and CDR2 SMNVEV (reference sequence).

This rearrangement joins TRBV27 to TRBJ1-1, with no clear D. The CDR3 sequence is 14 residues long. The germline V and J ends were trimmed by 6 bases and 1 base, with 12 bases remaining between them. Per the germline V gene, CDR1 is MNHEY and CDR2 is SMNVEV (reference sequence). The CDR3 here is CASRSRRKNTEAFF. The CDR3 DNA reads TGTGCCAGCAGATCTCGGCGCAAGAACACTGAAGCTTTCTTT.